These T cell receptor beta chains were read from a single sample in a study of OX40 agonist ivuxolimab in advanced cancers. Method: immunoSEQ multiplex PCR; TCRdb's copy keeps in-frame clones and lacks some. The data contain fewer than 95,000 clones, roughly four fifths of them singletons. This material consisted of CD4+ or CD8+ T cells sorted from blood, taken in a trial of the OX40 agonist ivuxolimab. The source of these receptors is an adult with an advanced solid tumor such as melanoma, head and neck, liver or kidney cancer. The CDR3 runs from the conserved cysteine through the conserved F or W. A D gene is named only where the DNA matches it firmly. Clone size is not always given. Where it is, it says once, few, many or a class for expanded clones.

V gene	clone size	J gene	D gene	CDR3 protein	CDR3 DNA
TRBV9	NA	TRBJ2-1	TRBD2	CASSVGTSGRAAGEQFF	TGTGCCAGCAGCGTAGGAACTAGCGGGAGGGCCGCGGGTGAGCAGTTCTTC
TRBV18	NA	TRBJ2-2	NA	CASSPLWQTNTGELFF	TGTGCCAGCTCACCACTATGGCAAACCAACACCGGGGAGCTGTTTTTT
TRBV15	NA	TRBJ2-7	NA	CATSRVSHIRYEQYF	TGTGCCACCAGCAGAGTCTCACACATCCGCTACGAGCAGTACTTC
TRBV7-7	few	TRBJ2-5	TRBD2	CASSQNPSGRETQYF	TGTGCCAGCAGCCAAAATCCTAGCGGGAGGGAGACCCAGTACTTC
TRBV10-3	NA	TRBJ1-1	NA	CAIRESEGGPRDTEAFF	TGTGCCATCAGAGAGTCAGAGGGGGGACCGAGGGACACTGAAGCTTTCTTT
TRBV18	once	TRBJ1-2	NA	CASSPSGMGDYGYTF	TGTGCCAGCTCACCTTCCGGGATGGGCGACTATGGCTACACCTTC
TRBV27	NA	TRBJ2-1	NA	CASSRVAVYNEQFF	TGTGCCAGCAGTAGAGTAGCGGTTTACAATGAGCAGTTCTTC
TRBV19	NA	TRBJ1-5	TRBD1	CASSIAKGTEYQPQHF	TGTGCCAGTAGTATAGCCAAGGGGACAGAGTATCAGCCCCAGCATTTT
TRBV2	NA	TRBJ2-7	NA	CASSDAPSYEQYF	TGTGCCAGCAGTGACGCACCTTCCTACGAGCAGTACTTC
TRBV5-6	NA	TRBJ2-2	NA	CASSSLGDTGELFF	TGTGCCAGCAGCTCCTTGGGGGACACCGGGGAGCTGTTTTTT
TRBV7-2	NA	TRBJ2-1	NA	CASSFSINSYNEQFF	TGTGCCAGCAGCTTTTCGATTAACTCCTACAATGAGCAGTTCTTC
TRBV7-9	NA	TRBJ2-2	NA	CASTRRNGELFF	TGTGCCAGCACCCGAAGGAACGGGGAGCTGTTTTTT
TRBV28	NA	TRBJ2-1	TRBD2	CASSLSGRAVFF	TGTGCCAGCAGTCTTAGCGGGAGGGCCGTGTTCTTC
TRBV5-4	NA	TRBJ2-5	TRBD1	CASSGGDRVEETQYF	TGTGCCAGCAGCGGAGGGGACAGGGTGGAAGAGACCCAGTACTTC
TRBV6-6	NA	TRBJ2-5	TRBD2	CASRGGLAGDETQYF	TGTGCCAGCAGGGGTGGGCTAGCGGGGGACGAGACCCAGTACTTC
TRBV5-6	NA	TRBJ2-3	TRBD1	CASSFSRDRVGTDTQYF	TGTGCCAGCAGCTTCTCCCGGGACAGGGTGGGAACAGATACGCAGTATTTT
TRBV11-2	NA	TRBJ2-1	TRBD2	CASSPRLAGNNEQFF	TGTGCCAGCAGCCCCCGACTAGCGGGCAACAATGAGCAGTTCTTC
TRBV5-4	NA	TRBJ1-1	TRBD1	CASSKGQGPEAFF	TGTGCCAGCAGTAAGGGACAGGGACCTGAAGCTTTCTTT
TRBV9	NA	TRBJ2-1	NA	CASSVLGSYYNEQFF	TGTGCCAGCAGCGTTCTCGGTTCCTACTACAATGAGCAGTTCTTC
TRBV6-5	NA	TRBJ1-5	NA	CASRFRGDNQPQHF	TGTGCCAGCAGATTCAGGGGAGACAATCAGCCCCAGCATTTT
TRBV29-1	NA	TRBJ2-3	TRBD2	CSDRQATSGRTDTQYF	TGCAGCGACCGGCAAGCGACTAGCGGCCGCACAGATACGCAGTATTTT
TRBV29-1	NA	TRBJ1-1	NA	CSALRTGVTEAFF	TGCAGCGCCTTACGGACGGGGGTGACTGAAGCTTTCTTT
TRBV5-5	NA	TRBJ2-2	TRBD1	CASSTTGGNTGELFF	TGTGCCAGCAGCACTACAGGGGGTAACACCGGGGAGCTGTTTTTT
TRBV5-1	NA	TRBJ1-3	NA	CASSRPGGNTIYF	TGCGCCAGCAGTAGGCCGGGAGGGAACACCATATATTTT
TRBV7-6	once	TRBJ1-5	NA	CASSLEPDQPQHF	TGTGCCAGCAGCTTAGAACCGGATCAGCCCCAGCATTTT
TRBV19	few	TRBJ2-5	TRBD1	CATRQGVETQYF	TGTGCCACCAGACAGGGTGTAGAGACCCAGTACTTC
TRBV5-4	NA	TRBJ2-3	TRBD2	CASSPPSGTSGIGGPDTQYF	TGTGCCAGCAGCCCACCGTCCGGGACTAGCGGGATTGGAGGCCCAGATACGCAGTATTTT
TRBV5-6	NA	TRBJ1-1	NA	CASSLGPPSQTNTEAFF	TGTGCCAGCAGCTTGGGTCCCCCGAGCCAGACGAACACTGAAGCTTTCTTT
TRBV14	NA	TRBJ1-1	NA	CASSQVSGTEAFF	TGTGCCAGCAGCCAAGTATCAGGTACTGAAGCTTTCTTT
TRBV6-1	NA	TRBJ1-2	TRBD1	CASSERRTGRDYGYTF	TGTGCCAGCAGTGAGCGTAGGACAGGGAGAGACTATGGCTACACCTTC
TRBV28	NA	TRBJ1-2	NA	CAGGVRLGGYTF	TGTGCCGGGGGAGTTCGTCTTGGTGGCTACACCTTC
TRBV18	NA	TRBJ2-7	NA	CASSPRADGYEQYF	TGTGCCAGCTCACCAAGAGCGGACGGGTACGAGCAGTACTTC
TRBV7-2	NA	TRBJ2-3	TRBD2	CASSRGLAADTQYF	TGTGCCAGCAGCCGAGGACTAGCGGCAGATACGCAGTATTTT
TRBV2	NA	TRBJ1-5	NA	CASSESHGGLYSNQPQHF	TGTGCCAGCAGTGAAAGTCACGGGGGACTCTATAGCAATCAGCCCCAGCATTTT
TRBV19	few	TRBJ1-5	NA	CASSIGGLLNQPQHF	TGTGCCAGTAGTATCGGGGGGCTTCTCAATCAGCCCCAGCATTTT
TRBV13	NA	TRBJ2-5	NA	CASSDLPRGETQYF	TGTGCCAGCAGCGATCTACCTAGGGGAGAGACCCAGTACTTC
TRBV10-1	once	TRBJ1-1	NA	CASREDANTEAFF	TGCGCCAGCAGGGAGGATGCGAACACTGAAGCTTTCTTT
TRBV7-3	NA	TRBJ2-3	NA	CASSFGRDTDTQYF	TGTGCCAGCAGCTTTGGCAGGGACACAGATACGCAGTATTTT
TRBV28	few	TRBJ2-7	TRBD1	CASSPRGTGGREQYF	TGTGCCAGCAGCCCCCGGGGGACAGGGGGCCGCGAGCAGTACTTC
TRBV4-1	few	TRBJ1-3	NA	CASSQVLSGNTIYF	TGCGCCAGCAGCCAAGTTCTCTCTGGAAACACCATATATTTT
TRBV11-1	NA	TRBJ2-3	NA	CASSFSGSRTDTQYF	TGTGCCAGCAGCTTTTCAGGATCCCGCACAGATACGCAGTATTTT
TRBV5-1	NA	TRBJ2-1	NA	CASSWPLDHVNEQFF	TGCGCCAGCAGCTGGCCCTTGGATCACGTAAATGAGCAGTTCTTC
TRBV11-2	NA	TRBJ1-1	TRBD1	CASSFDRVNTEAFF	TGTGCCAGCAGCTTCGACAGGGTGAACACTGAAGCTTTCTTT
TRBV6-6	NA	TRBJ1-2	NA	CASSFTGNNYGYTF	TGTGCCAGCAGTTTCACAGGGAATAACTATGGCTACACCTTC
TRBV30	NA	TRBJ2-7	TRBD1	CAWSVRQGNEQYF	TGTGCCTGGAGTGTACGACAGGGGAACGAGCAGTACTTC
TRBV15	NA	TRBJ1-1	NA	CATSRGNRGKDTEAFF	TGTGCCACCAGCAGAGGGAACCGAGGAAAGGACACTGAAGCTTTCTTT
TRBV5-4	NA	TRBJ2-1	NA	CASSAPIYNEQFF	TGTGCCAGCAGTGCACCCATTTACAATGAGCAGTTCTTC
TRBV28	once	TRBJ2-2	NA	CASSLPGELFF	TGTGCCAGCAGTTTACCCGGGGAGCTGTTTTTT
TRBV27	NA	TRBJ2-7	TRBD2	CASSTIAGGPREQYF	TGTGCCAGCAGTACTATAGCGGGAGGGCCTCGCGAGCAGTACTTC
TRBV13	NA	TRBJ2-7	TRBD2	CASSLGTPASGRDYEQYF	TGTGCCAGCAGCTTAGGTACGCCCGCTAGCGGGAGGGACTACGAGCAGTACTTC
TRBV5-1	NA	TRBJ2-2	NA	CASSHPGPRGTGELFF	TGCGCCAGCAGCCACCCTGGACCTCGGGGCACCGGGGAGCTGTTTTTT
TRBV9	few	TRBJ1-4	NA	CASSAQGRTNEKLFF	TGTGCCAGCAGCGCCCAGGGTCGAACTAATGAAAAACTGTTTTTT